This TCR beta chain was captured by sequencing in a study of chemoradiotherapy in HPV16-positive cancers. Deletions cut 5 bases from V and 0 bases from J, with 8 bases between. The CDR3 length is 13 residues. Germline CDR1 and CDR2: GTSNPN and SVGIG (reference sequence). Data came from immunoSEQ multiplex PCR; TCRdb stores just in-frame clones and leaves some out. The table includes approximately 8,000 clones, roughly 70% detected once. The TCR comes from a human donor with HPV-associated anogenital cancer. The V gene is TRBV30, the J gene TRBJ1-5; no firm D call. This specimen was acquired from a patient who underwent chemoradiotherapy. CDR3 protein: CAWSGHSNQPQHF. CDR3 nucleotides: TGTGCCTGGTCGGGCCATAGCAATCAGCCCCAGCATTTT.